These T cell receptor beta chains were read from a single sample in a study of cytomegalovirus exposure and HLA in healthy donors. Sequencing was performed with immunoSEQ multiplex PCR; in TCRdb, only in-frame clones are kept and a portion is missing. The table lists about 78,000 clones, 72% of them singletons. Input material: PBMCs. These receptors were taken from a middle-aged woman in good health and CMV-seropositive. Each CDR3 is given with its conserved first and last residue. The order of the fields is V gene, clone size, J gene, CDR3 length, D gene, CDR3 protein, CDR3 DNA. The D gene is left open where the match is weak. Clone size is shown for a subset of rows, as once, few, many or a class of expanded clone.

>TRBV2|NA|TRBJ1-3|15|NA
CASSVLGGSGNTIYF
TGTGCCAGCAGTGTACTAGGGGGCTCTGGAAACACCATATATTTT
>TRBV7-9|NA|TRBJ2-5|16|TRBD1
CASSERTGVGRETQYF
TGTGCCAGCAGCGAGCGGACAGGGGTTGGTCGGGAGACCCAGTACTTC
>TRBV4-2|NA|TRBJ2-2|17|TRBD2
CASSQFSGGADTGELFF
TGTGCCAGCAGCCAATTTAGCGGGGGGGCGGACACCGGGGAGCTGTTTTTT
>TRBV7-3|NA|TRBJ2-1|15|TRBD2
CASSLFRGGLNEQFF
TGTGCCAGCAGCTTATTTCGGGGGGGATTGAATGAGCAGTTCTTC
>TRBV27|NA|TRBJ1-6|15|NA
CASSFSPGFNSPLHF
TGTGCCAGCAGTTTTAGTCCAGGATTCAATTCACCCCTCCACTTT
>TRBV30|once|TRBJ1-1|14|NA
CAWVETGVVTEAFF
TGTGCCTGGGTAGAGACCGGGGTGGTTACTGAAGCTTTCTTT
>TRBV30|NA|TRBJ1-5|16|NA
CAWSWGGAPFNQPQHF
TGTGCCTGGTCATGGGGAGGGGCTCCCTTCAATCAGCCCCAGCATTTT
>TRBV10-2|few|TRBJ2-5|13|TRBD1
CASSRDRQETQYF
TGCGCCAGCAGTCGGGACAGACAAGAGACCCAGTACTTC
>TRBV4-1|NA|TRBJ1-1|15|NA
CASSQGGLRQGRAFF
TGCGCCAGCAGCCAAGGGGGTTTAAGGCAGGGCAGAGCTTTCTTT
>TRBV4-1|NA|TRBJ2-5|15|NA
CASSQSRLRGETQYF
TGCGCCAGCAGCCAATCTAGGCTCCGAGGGGAGACCCAGTACTTC
>TRBV29-1|NA|TRBJ1-1|14|NA
CSAKWGQTDTEAFF
TGCAGCGCAAAATGGGGGCAGACGGACACTGAAGCTTTCTTT
>TRBV14|NA|TRBJ2-1|15|NA
CASSPGDTLLNEQFF
TGTGCCAGCAGCCCAGGGGATACGCTACTCAATGAGCAGTTCTTC
>TRBV10-3|few|TRBJ1-2|14|NA
CAITTQGRVAGYTF
TGTGCCATCACAACACAGGGTCGCGTAGCTGGCTACACCTTC
>TRBV2|NA|TRBJ2-2|14|NA
CASSARTNTGELFF
TGTGCCAGCAGTGCGAGAACGAACACCGGGGAGCTGTTTTTT
>TRBV4-2|NA|TRBJ2-7|19|TRBD2
CASSQDSSSGKATAYEQYF
TGTGCCAGCAGCCAAGATAGCAGTAGCGGGAAGGCAACAGCCTACGAGCAGTACTTC
>TRBV20-1|NA|TRBJ2-7|11|NA
CSAYYSYEQYF
TGCAGTGCTTATTACAGCTACGAGCAGTACTTC
>TRBV6-1|medium-sized|TRBJ2-2|16|TRBD2
CASSELVAGYTGELFF
TGTGCCAGCAGTGAACTAGTAGCGGGGTACACCGGGGAGCTGTTTTTT
>TRBV6-6|once|TRBJ1-5|14|TRBD1
CASSYRDRDQPQHF
TGTGCCAGCAGTTACCGGGACAGGGATCAGCCCCAGCATTTT
>TRBV25-1|few|TRBJ1-1|17|NA
CASRGLGGLRGNTEAFF
TGTGCCAGCAGGGGACTCGGGGGTCTACGGGGGAACACTGAAGCTTTCTTT
>TRBV10-1|many|TRBJ1-2|16|TRBD1
CASTGTGVSWVCGYTF
TGCGCCAGCACCGGGACAGGGGTATCGTGGGTCTGTGGCTACACCTTC
>TRBV4-2|NA|TRBJ2-7|18|TRBD2
CASSQGIGGSGGAFEQYF
TGTGCCAGCAGCCAAGGTATTGGGGGTAGCGGGGGGGCCTTCGAGCAGTACTTC
>TRBV19|NA|TRBJ1-5|14|NA
CASSAAGYNQPQHF
TGTGCCAGTAGTGCAGCAGGCTACAATCAGCCCCAGCATTTT
>TRBV10-3|NA|TRBJ2-5|13|NA
CAISPGTKGTQYF
TGTGCCATCAGTCCCGGGACAAAAGGGACCCAGTACTTC
>TRBV9|NA|TRBJ2-7|16|NA
CASSVVVSPLPYEQYF
TGTGCCAGCAGCGTAGTTGTCAGTCCCCTTCCCTACGAGCAGTACTTC
>TRBV19|NA|TRBJ2-7|13|TRBD1
CASSLLQGYEQYF
TGTGCCAGTAGCCTACTACAGGGGTACGAGCAGTACTTC
>TRBV9|NA|TRBJ2-3|15|TRBD2
CASSVSSGVPDTQYF
TGTGCCAGCAGCGTAAGTAGCGGGGTCCCAGATACGCAGTATTTT
>TRBV6-6|NA|TRBJ2-1|15|TRBD2
CASSYTSGRTNEQFF
TGTGCCAGCAGTTATACTAGCGGCCGAACGAATGAGCAGTTCTTC
>TRBV7-2|NA|TRBJ2-7|15|NA
CASSLEGTAAYEQYF
TGTGCCAGCAGCTTAGAAGGGACTGCTGCCTACGAGCAGTACTTC
>TRBV5-1|once|TRBJ2-3|15|TRBD1
CASSLGQGPGDTQYF
TGCGCCAGCAGCTTAGGACAGGGGCCAGGAGATACGCAGTATTTT
>TRBV29-1|NA|TRBJ2-1|14|TRBD1
CSVGTGGASNEQFF
TGCAGCGTAGGGACAGGGGGCGCCTCCAATGAGCAGTTCTTC